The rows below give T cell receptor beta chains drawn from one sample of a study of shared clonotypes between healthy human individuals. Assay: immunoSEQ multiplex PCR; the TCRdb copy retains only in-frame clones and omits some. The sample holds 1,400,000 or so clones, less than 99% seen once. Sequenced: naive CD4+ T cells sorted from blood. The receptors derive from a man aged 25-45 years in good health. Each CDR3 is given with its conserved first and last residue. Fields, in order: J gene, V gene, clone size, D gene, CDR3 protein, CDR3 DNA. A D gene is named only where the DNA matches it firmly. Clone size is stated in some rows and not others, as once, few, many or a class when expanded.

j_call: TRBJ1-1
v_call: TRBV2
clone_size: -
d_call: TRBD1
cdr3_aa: CASRSRIQGGSTEAFF
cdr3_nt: TGTGCCAGCAGGTCCCGTATACAGGGGGGGAGCACTGAAGCTTTCTTT

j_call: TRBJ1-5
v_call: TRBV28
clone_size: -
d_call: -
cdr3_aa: CASSRRSNQPQHF
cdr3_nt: TGTGCCAGCAGTCGTAGATCCAATCAGCCCCAGCATTTT

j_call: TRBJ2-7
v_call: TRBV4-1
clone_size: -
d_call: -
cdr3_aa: CASSQDHEQYF
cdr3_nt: TGCGCCAGCAGCCAAGACCACGAGCAGTACTTC

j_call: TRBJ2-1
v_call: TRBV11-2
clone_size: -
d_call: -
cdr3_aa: CASSLGDPNEQFF
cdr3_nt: TGTGCCAGCAGCTTAGGAGACCCCAATGAGCAGTTCTTC

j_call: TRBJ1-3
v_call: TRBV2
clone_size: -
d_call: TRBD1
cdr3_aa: CASSVTGTGNTIYF
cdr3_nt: TGTGCCAGCAGTGTGACAGGGACTGGAAACACCATATATTTT

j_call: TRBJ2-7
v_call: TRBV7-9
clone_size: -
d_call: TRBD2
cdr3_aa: CASSSGGLAGNVYEQYF
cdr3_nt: TGTGCCAGCAGCTCGGGAGGACTAGCGGGAAATGTTTACGAGCAGTACTTC

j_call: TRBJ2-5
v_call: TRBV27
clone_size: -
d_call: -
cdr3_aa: CASSSSRQAQETQYF
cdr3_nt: TGTGCCAGCAGTTCCTCAAGGCAGGCTCAAGAGACCCAGTACTTC

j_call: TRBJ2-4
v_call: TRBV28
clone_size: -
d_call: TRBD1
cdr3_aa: CASSLGDREVKNIQYF
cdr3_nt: TGTGCCAGCAGTTTGGGTGACAGGGAAGTCAAAAACATTCAGTACTTC

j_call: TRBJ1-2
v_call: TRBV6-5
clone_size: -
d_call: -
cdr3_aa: CASKFDRRTGGYTF
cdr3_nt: TGTGCCAGCAAGTTCGACAGGCGGACTGGAGGCTACACCTTC

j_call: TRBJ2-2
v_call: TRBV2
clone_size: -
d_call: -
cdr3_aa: CAANRVEAGELFF
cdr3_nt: TGTGCCGCCAACAGGGTGGAGGCCGGGGAGCTGTTTTTT

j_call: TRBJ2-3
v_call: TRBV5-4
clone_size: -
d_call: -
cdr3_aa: CASSLGGSGTSTDTQYF
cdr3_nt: TGTGCCAGCAGCTTGGGGGGAAGCGGAACTAGCACAGATACGCAGTATTTT

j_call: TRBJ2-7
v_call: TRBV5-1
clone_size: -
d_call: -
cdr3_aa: CASSPGSHEQYF
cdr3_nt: TGCGCCAGCAGCCCCGGGAGCCACGAGCAGTACTTC

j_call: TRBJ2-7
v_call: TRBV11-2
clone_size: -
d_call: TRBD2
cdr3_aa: CASSWGEGKPYEQYF
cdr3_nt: TGTGCCAGCAGCTGGGGGGAGGGCAAACCCTACGAGCAGTACTTC

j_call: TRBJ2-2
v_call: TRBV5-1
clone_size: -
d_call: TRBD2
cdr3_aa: CASSNPGLAGTGELFF
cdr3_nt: TGCGCCAGCAGCAACCCGGGACTAGCGGGGACCGGGGAGCTGTTTTTT

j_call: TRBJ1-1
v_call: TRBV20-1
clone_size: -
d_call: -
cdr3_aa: CSARPYTEAFF
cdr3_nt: TGCAGTGCAAGGCCTTACACTGAAGCTTTCTTT

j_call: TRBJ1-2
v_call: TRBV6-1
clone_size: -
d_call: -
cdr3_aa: CASSELGWDYGYTF
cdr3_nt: TGTGCCAGCAGTGAATTGGGTTGGGACTATGGCTACACCTTC

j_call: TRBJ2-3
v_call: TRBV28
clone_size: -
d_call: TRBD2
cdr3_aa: CASKLAGGPTDTQYF
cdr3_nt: TGTGCCAGCAAATTAGCGGGAGGGCCGACAGATACGCAGTATTTT

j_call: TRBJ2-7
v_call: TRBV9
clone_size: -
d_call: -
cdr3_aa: CASSVGGTVDYEQYF
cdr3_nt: TGTGCCAGCAGCGTAGGCGGGACAGTAGACTACGAGCAGTACTTC

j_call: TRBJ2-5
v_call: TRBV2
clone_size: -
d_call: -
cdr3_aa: CASIGGLRVETQYF
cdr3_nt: TGTGCCAGCATAGGGGGTTTGAGGGTTGAGACCCAGTACTTC

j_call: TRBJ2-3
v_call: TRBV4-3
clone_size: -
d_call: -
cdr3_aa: CASSHDGDTQYF
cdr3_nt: TGCGCCAGCAGCCACGATGGAGATACGCAGTATTTT

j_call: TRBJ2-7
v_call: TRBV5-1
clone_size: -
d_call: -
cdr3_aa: CASSPGTLVTYEQYF
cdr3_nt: TGCGCCAGCAGCCCCGGGACCCTCGTAACCTACGAGCAGTACTTC

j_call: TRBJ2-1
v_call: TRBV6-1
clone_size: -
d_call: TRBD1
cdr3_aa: CASRHSTGVNEQFF
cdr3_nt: TGTGCCAGCAGACACTCTACAGGGGTCAATGAGCAGTTCTTC

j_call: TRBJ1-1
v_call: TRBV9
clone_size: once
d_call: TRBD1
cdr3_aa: CASSPRQGVNTEAFF
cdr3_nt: TGTGCCAGCAGCCCACGACAGGGGGTGAACACTGAAGCTTTCTTT

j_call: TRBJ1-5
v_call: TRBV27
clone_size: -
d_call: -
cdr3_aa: CASSLGSGGNQPQHF
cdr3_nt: TGTGCCAGCAGTTTAGGGTCGGGGGGCAATCAGCCCCAGCATTTT

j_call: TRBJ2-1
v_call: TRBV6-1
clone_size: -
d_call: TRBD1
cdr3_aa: CATETGATYNEQFF
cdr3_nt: TGTGCCACCGAAACAGGGGCCACCTACAATGAGCAGTTCTTC

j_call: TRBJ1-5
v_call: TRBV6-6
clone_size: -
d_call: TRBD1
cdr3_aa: CASRDPTGGGNQPQHF
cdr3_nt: TGTGCCAGCAGAGACCCGACAGGGGGCGGGAATCAGCCCCAGCATTTT

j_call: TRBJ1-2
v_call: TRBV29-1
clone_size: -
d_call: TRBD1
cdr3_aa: CSVKASGTGVNYGYTF
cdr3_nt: TGCAGCGTTAAAGCATCCGGGACAGGTGTGAACTATGGCTACACCTTC